This is a list of T cell receptor beta chains from one sample in a study of tumor-infiltrating lymphocytes in primary liver carcinoma. MiXCR, run by TCRdb on the multiplex PCR reads, gives a single entry per CDR3 protein. The sample includes roughly 120,000 distinct CDR3 sequences, around 70% of them seen just once. The sample taken for sequencing was tumor-adjacent normal liver tissue. These receptors all stem from a woman aged 55-70 years with primary liver carcinoma and hepatitis B virus infection. Each CDR3 is given with its conserved first and last residue.

j_call v_call cdr3_aa
TRBJ1-1 TRBV30 CAWGVRGALLAFF
TRBJ1-2 TRBV5-1 CASSNGHVVYGYTF
TRBJ2-2 TRBV5-1 CASSLELPTGELFF
TRBJ2-1 TRBV5-1 CASSLEGTSGRDGYNDQFF
TRBJ1-1 TRBV29-1 CSVWVETDTEAFF
TRBJ2-3 TRBV5-1 CANRRGGGSSTDTQYF
TRBJ2-1 TRBV11-2 CASSFTPLRSSYNGQFF
TRBJ2-1 TRBV11-2 CSSSSIAGTHGQFF
TRBJ2-7 TRBV21-1 CASSSLLIGVLAGGPYEQYF
TRBJ2-7 TRBV6-1 CASTGRDEVYEHYF
TRBJ2-1 TRBV29-1 CSIHHASGTSRKSAQFF
TRBJ2-5 TRBV5-1 CASSWATSAQGQTQYF
TRBJ2-4 TRBV5-6 CAGSPMGLAENIQYF
TRBJ2-1 TRBV11-2 CGSGLARSLNEQFF
TRBJ2-7 TRBV6-5 CASRATVAGYSYEQYF
TRBJ2-1 TRBV11-2 CASSPDSRYREHFF
TRBJ1-2 TRBV12-3/TRBV12-4 CTSSPGRGFHGYTF
TRBJ2-1 TRBV11-2 CVSSRLASGYNEQFF
TRBJ2-1 TRBV13 CAGSLPGTGVYNEQLF
TRBJ1-3 TRBV6-6 CASNHGWDRHAGNIIYF
TRBJ2-1 TRBV11-2 CASSLDPGSGRRNEQFF
TRBJ2-7 TRBV5-6 CTSSTLISSGSGLRYEQYF
TRBJ2-3 TRBV10-3 CAISEQRQWGLSDTQYF
TRBJ2-5 TRBV10-3 CAISESATRQETQYF
TRBJ2-1 TRBV11-2 CASSLTVTPYNEQSF
TRBJ1-2 TRBV28 CVSGGGRHNRGYTF
TRBJ2-1 TRBV30 CAWKGTRQYNEQFF
TRBJ2-3 TRBV7-8 CASSLGGVEDTQYF
TRBJ2-7 TRBV11-2 CASTLTSGAREHYF
TRBJ1-1 TRBV28 CASSQHRTNTEAFF
TRBJ1-5 TRBV6-1 CTSSEDGESNQPQHF
TRBJ1-2 TRBV30 CAWSVQGGHTF
TRBJ1-1 TRBV19 CASSIGGGRTNTEAFF
TRBJ1-1 TRBV11-2 CASNRDLAGMRRANTEVFF
TRBJ2-7 TRBV25-1 CAIKLGAGEQYF
TRBJ2-7 TRBV28 CASTNRGRVPLAVYF
TRBJ1-1 TRBV5-4 CASSLGELGALIAEAFF
TRBJ2-1 TRBV12-3/TRBV12-4 CASRWGRTRFF
TRBJ1-6 TRBV12-3/TRBV12-4 CASSRTVLDPPLHF
TRBJ1-1 TRBV7-9 CASGPRTGNTEAFF
TRBJ2-7 TRBV7-9 CVSSRLLGVRGGEQYF
TRBJ2-7 TRBV6-5 CASSYSVQEYHEQYF
TRBJ2-5 TRBV12-3/TRBV12-4 CASNLLGQWASLDF
TRBJ2-7 TRBV4-3 CASSQDIHSLPYEQYF
TRBJ2-1 TRBV11-2 CASNHPYRGGNEQFF
TRBJ1-1 TRBV12-3/TRBV12-4 CASTPGLAEAFF
TRBJ1-2 TRBV12-3/TRBV12-4 CASSFGWAGARYGYTF